Listed below are T cell receptor beta chains from one sample, sequenced in a study of T-cell memory formation after mild COVID-19. TCRdb analysed the 5' RACE reads with MiXCR anew, one entry per CDR3 protein. The repertoire includes 130,000 to 150,000 distinct CDR3 sequences, about a fifth of them detected once, and around 2% sits in the top ten. The sequenced material came from PBMCs or a T cell subset sorted from them (not recorded which). These receptors all stem from an adult woman who had mild COVID-19 (a few samples of this study predate the infection). Cell type and time point are not known. The CDR3 runs from the conserved cysteine through the conserved F or W. The order of the fields is CDR3 protein, CDR3 DNA, D gene, clone size, J gene, V gene. D genes are given only for firm matches. Some rows mark clone size as missing; the rest say once, few, many or name a class of expanded clone.

CSAFRLADQETQYF,TGCAGTGCTTTCCGACTAGCCGATCAAGAGACCCAGTACTTC,TRBD2,.,TRBJ2-5,TRBV20-1
CASSQDRLAGRTDTQYF,TGCGCCAGCAGCCAAGATAGACTAGCGGGGCGCACAGATACGCAGTATTTT,TRBD2,few,TRBJ2-3,TRBV4-1
CASSQGLGHLINEQFF,TGCGCCAGCAGCCAGGGTCTGGGACACCTAATCAATGAGCAGTTCTTC,.,.,TRBJ2-1,TRBV4-3
CASRFPRLAENSSTDTQYF,TGTGCCAGCAGGTTCCCTCGACTAGCGGAGAACTCTAGCACAGATACGCAGTATTTT,TRBD2,.,TRBJ2-3,TRBV6-9
CASSDSAPETQYF,TGTGCCAGCAGTGATTCTGCCCCAGAGACCCAGTACTTC,.,.,TRBJ2-5,TRBV25-1
CASSPQGGGQGLFKYF,TGTGCCAGCAGCCCCCAGGGCGGGGGACAGGGTTTATTTAAGTACTTC,TRBD1,.,TRBJ2-4,TRBV9
CASSQVGAWTDTQYF,TGTGCCAGCAGCCAAGTTGGGGCCTGGACAGATACGCAGTATTTT,.,.,TRBJ2-3,TRBV4-2
CASSRGFHNEQYF,TGTGCCAGCAGTCGGGGCTTTCACAACGAGCAGTACTTC,.,.,TRBJ2-7,TRBV12-3/TRBV12-4
CASSLSREETQYF,TGCGCCAGCAGCTTGAGCAGGGAGGAGACCCAGTACTTC,.,.,TRBJ2-5,TRBV5-1
CASSLVTRVNTEAFF,TGTGCCAGCAGCTTAGTCACCAGGGTGAACACTGAAGCTTTCTTT,.,few,TRBJ1-1,TRBV7-2
CARTRDSHSPLHF,TGTGCCAGAACTCGGGACTCTCATTCACCCCTCCACTTT,.,few,TRBJ1-6,TRBV12-3/TRBV12-4
CASSPQNRPGDEQYF,TGCGCCAGCAGCCCTCAGAACCGTCCGGGTGACGAGCAGTACTTC,.,.,TRBJ2-7,TRBV5-1
CASSLVASGPRGDTQYF,TGTGCCAGCAGCTTAGTGGCGAGCGGTCCTCGGGGAGATACGCAGTATTTT,.,many,TRBJ2-3,TRBV7-2
CASSPVTEITGELFF,TGTGCCAGTAGTCCTGTGACGGAAATCACCGGGGAGCTGTTTTTT,.,.,TRBJ2-2,TRBV19
CASSQEALLANTQYF,TGCGCCAGCAGCCAAGAAGCCTTGCTAGCGAATACGCAGTATTTT,.,many,TRBJ2-3,TRBV4-1
CATSDWGRPERIQPQHF,TGTGCCACCAGTGATTGGGGACGACCCGAGAGGATCCAGCCCCAGCATTTT,.,few,TRBJ1-5,TRBV24-1